The entry below gives a single T cell receptor beta chain sequence along with its context. The table came from immunoSEQ multiplex PCR; TCRdb's copy has only in-frame clones and leaves some out. The sample contains 2 million to 2.5 million clones, approximately 93% of which appear only once. This sample stems from a study of shared clonotypes between healthy human individuals. Losses at the gene ends were 0 bases for V and 5 bases for J; bases not matched to a gene: 8. This CDR3 contains 17 residues. Germline-derived CDR1 and CDR2 are SGHAT and FQNNGV. The sequence came from a man in his late teens or twenties in good health. Some clones in this sample may be carry-over from other donors' samples. The chain combines TRBV11-2 with TRBJ2-3; 10 bases fit TRBD2. The sequenced sample was naive CD4+ T cells from PBMCs. Described subset: CD45RA+ positively selected. In DNA, the CDR3 is TGTGCCAGCAGCTTAGATGCCCTAGCGGGAGATGAAGATACGCAGTATTTT. Translation gives CASSLDALAGDEDTQYF.